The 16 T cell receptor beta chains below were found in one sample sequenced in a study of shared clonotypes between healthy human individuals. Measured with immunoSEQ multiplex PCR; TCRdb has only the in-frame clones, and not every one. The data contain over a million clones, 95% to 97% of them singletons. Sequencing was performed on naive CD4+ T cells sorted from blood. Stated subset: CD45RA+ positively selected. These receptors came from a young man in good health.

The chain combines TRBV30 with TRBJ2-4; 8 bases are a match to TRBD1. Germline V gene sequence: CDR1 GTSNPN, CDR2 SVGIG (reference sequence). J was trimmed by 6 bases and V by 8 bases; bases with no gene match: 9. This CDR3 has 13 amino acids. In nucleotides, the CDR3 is TGTGCCGGAACAGACAGGGGAGGAAACATTCAGTACTTC. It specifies CAGTDRGGNIQYF.

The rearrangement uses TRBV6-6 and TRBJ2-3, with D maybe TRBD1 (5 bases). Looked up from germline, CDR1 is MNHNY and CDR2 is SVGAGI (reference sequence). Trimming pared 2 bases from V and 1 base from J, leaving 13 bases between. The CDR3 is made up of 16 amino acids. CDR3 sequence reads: CASSYPQGKGTDTQYF. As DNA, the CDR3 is TGTGCCAGCAGTTACCCCCAGGGAAAGGGCACAGATACGCAGTATTTT.

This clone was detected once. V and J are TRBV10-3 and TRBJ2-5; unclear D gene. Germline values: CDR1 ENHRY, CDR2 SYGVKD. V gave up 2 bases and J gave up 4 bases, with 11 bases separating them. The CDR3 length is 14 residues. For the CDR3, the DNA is TGTGCCATCAGTGAGGCCAGAATGGGAGAGACCCAGTACTTC. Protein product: CAISEARMGETQYF.

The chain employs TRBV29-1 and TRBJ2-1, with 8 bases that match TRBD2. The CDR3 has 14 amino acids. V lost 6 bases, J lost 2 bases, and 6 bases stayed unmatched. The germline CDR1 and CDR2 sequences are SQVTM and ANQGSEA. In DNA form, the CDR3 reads TGCAGCGTGGCGAGGCGGGAGGCCTACAATGAGCAGTTCTTC. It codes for CSVARREAYNEQFF.

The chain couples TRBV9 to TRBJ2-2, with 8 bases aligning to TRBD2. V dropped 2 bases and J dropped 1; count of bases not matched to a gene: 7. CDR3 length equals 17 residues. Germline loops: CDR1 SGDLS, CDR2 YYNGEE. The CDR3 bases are TGTGCCAGCAGCGTGTCAAGCGGGAGAGGGAACACCGGGGAGCTGTTTTTT. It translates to CASSVSSGRGNTGELFF. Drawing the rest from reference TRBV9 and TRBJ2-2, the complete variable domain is DSGVTQTPKHLITATGQRVTLRCSPRSGDLSVYWYQQSLDQGLQFLIQYYNGEERAKGNILERFSAQQFPDLHSELNLSSLELGDSALYFCASSVSSGRGNTGELFFGEGSRLTVL.

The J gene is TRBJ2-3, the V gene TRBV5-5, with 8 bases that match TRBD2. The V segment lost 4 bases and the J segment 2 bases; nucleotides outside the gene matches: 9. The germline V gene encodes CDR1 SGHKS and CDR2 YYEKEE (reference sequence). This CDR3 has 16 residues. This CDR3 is CASSPGTRVLTDTQYF. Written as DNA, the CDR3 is TGTGCCAGCAGCCCGGGGACTAGAGTCCTCACAGATACGCAGTATTTT.

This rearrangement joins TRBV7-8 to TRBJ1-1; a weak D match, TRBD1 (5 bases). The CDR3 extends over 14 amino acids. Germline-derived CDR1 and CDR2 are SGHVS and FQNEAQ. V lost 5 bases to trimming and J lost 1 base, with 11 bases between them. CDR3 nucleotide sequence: TGTGCCAGCAGCCTTCGGGGACCGAACACTGAAGCTTTCTTT. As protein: CASSLRGPNTEAFF.

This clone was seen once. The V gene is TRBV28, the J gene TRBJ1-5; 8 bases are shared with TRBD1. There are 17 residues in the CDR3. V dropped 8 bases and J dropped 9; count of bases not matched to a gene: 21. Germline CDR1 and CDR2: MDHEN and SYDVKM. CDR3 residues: CASGNSDLGTGPGPQHF. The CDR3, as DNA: TGTGCCAGCGGTAACTCAGATCTGGGGACAGGTCCTGGGCCCCAGCATTTT. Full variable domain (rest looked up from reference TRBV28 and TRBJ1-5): DVKVTQSSRYLVKRTGEKVFLECVQDMDHENMFWYRQDPGLGLRLIYFSYDVKMKEKGDIPEGYSVSREKKERFSLILESASTNQTSMYLCASGNSDLGTGPGPQHFGDGTRLSIL.

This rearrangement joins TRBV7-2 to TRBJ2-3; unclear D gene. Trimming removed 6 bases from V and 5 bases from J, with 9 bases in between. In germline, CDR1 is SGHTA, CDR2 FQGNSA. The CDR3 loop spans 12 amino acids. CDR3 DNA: TGTGCCAGCAGTAAAACCCGAGATACGCAGTATTTT. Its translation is CASSKTRDTQYF.

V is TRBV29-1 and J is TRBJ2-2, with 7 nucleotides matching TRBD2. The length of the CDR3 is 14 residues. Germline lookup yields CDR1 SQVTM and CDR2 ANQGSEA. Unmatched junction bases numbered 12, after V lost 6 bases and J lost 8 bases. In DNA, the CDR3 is TGCAGCGTCGCGACGAGACTAGCCGGAGGGGAGCTGTTTTTT. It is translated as CSVATRLAGGELFF.

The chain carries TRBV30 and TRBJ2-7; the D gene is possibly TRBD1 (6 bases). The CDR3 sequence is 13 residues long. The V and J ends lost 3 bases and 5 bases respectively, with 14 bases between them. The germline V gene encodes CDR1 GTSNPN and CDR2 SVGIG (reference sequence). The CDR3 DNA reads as TGTGCCTGGAGCCAGGACAGTTTCCACGAGCAGTACTTC. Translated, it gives CAWSQDSFHEQYF.

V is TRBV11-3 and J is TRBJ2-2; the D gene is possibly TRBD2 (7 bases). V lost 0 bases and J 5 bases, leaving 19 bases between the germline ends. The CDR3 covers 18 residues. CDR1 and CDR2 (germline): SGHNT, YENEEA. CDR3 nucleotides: TGTGCCAGCAGCTTAGATTGGGGGGCCGCGGGGGCGACCGGGGAGCTGTTTTTT. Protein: CASSLDWGAAGATGELFF.

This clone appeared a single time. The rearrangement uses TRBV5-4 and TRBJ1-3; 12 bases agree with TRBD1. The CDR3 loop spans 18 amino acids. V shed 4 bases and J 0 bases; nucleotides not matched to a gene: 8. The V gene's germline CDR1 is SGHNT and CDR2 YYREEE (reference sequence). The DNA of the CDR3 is TGTGCCAGCAGCCCCGGGACAGGGGGCTTACTCTCTGGAAACACCATATATTTT. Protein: CASSPGTGGLLSGNTIYF.

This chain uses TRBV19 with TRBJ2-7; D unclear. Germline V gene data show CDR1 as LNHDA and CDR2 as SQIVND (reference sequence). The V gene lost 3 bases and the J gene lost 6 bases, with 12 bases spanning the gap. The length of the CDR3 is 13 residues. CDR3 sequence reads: CASSIEIPREQYF. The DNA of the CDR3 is TGTGCCAGTAGTATTGAGATTCCGCGCGAGCAGTACTTC.

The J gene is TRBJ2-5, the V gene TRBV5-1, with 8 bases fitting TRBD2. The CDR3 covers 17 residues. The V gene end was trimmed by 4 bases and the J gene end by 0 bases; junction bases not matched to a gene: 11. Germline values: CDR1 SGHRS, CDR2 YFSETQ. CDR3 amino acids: CASSLSGSAYYQETQYF. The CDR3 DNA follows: TGCGCCAGCAGCCTAAGCGGGAGTGCCTATTACCAAGAGACCCAGTACTTC. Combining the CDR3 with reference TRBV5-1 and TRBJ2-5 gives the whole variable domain KAGVTQTPRYLIKTRGQQVTLSCSPISGHRSVSWYQQTPGQGLQFLFEYFSETQRNKGNFPGRFSGRQFSNSRSEMNVSTLELGDSALYLCASSLSGSAYYQETQYFGPGTRLLVL.

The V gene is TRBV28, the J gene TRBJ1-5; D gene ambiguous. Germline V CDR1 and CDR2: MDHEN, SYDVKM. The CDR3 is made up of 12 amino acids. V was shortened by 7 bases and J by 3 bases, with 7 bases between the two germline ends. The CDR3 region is CASMRLNQPQHF. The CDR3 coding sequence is TGTGCCAGCATGCGTCTCAATCAGCCCCAGCATTTT.